Listed here are 17 T cell receptor beta chains from one sample, sequenced in a study of human T cells and chemical hapten exposure. Indicated time point: patch test 1, 2 weeks after DPC sensitization. As for treatment: therapeutic diphenylcyclopropenone sensitization with weekly scalp DPC. TCRdb re-analysed the RACE reads in MiXCR, keeping a single row per CDR3 protein. This sample has 80,000 to 100,000 distinct CDR3 sequences, with 9.5% to 15% found just once. Material: whole blood, obtained in connection with sensitization to the hapten diphenylcyclopropenone (DPC). The receptors were sampled from a woman aged 40 to 50 with alopecia areata. Some clones in this sample may be carry-over from other donors' samples.

The J gene is TRBJ2-7, the V gene TRBV5-6, with 8 nucleotides matching TRBD1. V shed 1 base and J 5 bases; nucleotides not matched to a gene: 11. CDR3 length: 16 residues. In germline, CDR1 is SGHDT, CDR2 YYEEEE. The CDR3 DNA reads as TGTGCCAGCAGCTTGAGTGTCTGGTCGACAGGGGACGAGCAGTACTTC. This translates into CASSLSVWSTGDEQYF.

The chain links TRBV11-2 to TRBJ1-1; D call uncertain. V was clipped by 1 base and J by 11 bases, with 17 bases between them. Germline V gene lookup returns CDR1 SGHAT and CDR2 FQNNGV. The CDR3 spans 14 residues. CDR3 region: CASSLVSRLGQAFF. CDR3 nucleotide sequence: TGTGCCAGCAGCTTAGTATCCCGTCTGGGCCAGGCTTTCTTT. The full variable domain, its missing parts supplied by reference TRBV11-2 and TRBJ1-1, is EAGVAQSPRYKIIEKRQSVAFWCNPISGHATLYWYQQILGQGPKLLIQFQNNGVVDDSQLPKDRFSAERLKGVDSTLKIQPAKLEDSAVYLCASSLVSRLGQAFFGQGTRLTVV.

The table lists this clonotype with many counts. V is TRBV6-1 and J is TRBJ1-5; 8 bases match TRBD1. V lost 5 bases, J lost 1 base, and 7 bases stayed unmatched. The germline V gene encodes CDR1 MNHNS and CDR2 SASEGT. This CDR3 has 16 residues. The CDR3 sequence is CASSPPDRASNQPQHF. The CDR3 DNA reads as TGTGCCAGCAGTCCCCCGGACAGGGCGAGCAATCAGCCCCAGCATTTT.

The CDR3 sequence: CRVGSTDTQYF. DNA for the CDR3: TGCCGGGTGGGGTCCACAGATACGCAGTATTTT. The chain employs TRBV29-1 and TRBJ2-3; no reliable D call. This CDR3 has 11 amino acids. CDR1 and CDR2 from the germline V gene are SQVTM and ANQGSEA.

This clonotype was found a few times. The chain links TRBV27 to TRBJ2-3; 7 bases are a match to TRBD1. Germline CDR1 MNHEY, CDR2 SMNVEV (reference sequence). CDR3 size: 15 residues. With V trimmed by 0 bases and J by 3 bases, 3 bases remained unmatched. CDR3 in DNA: TGTGCCAGCAGTTTATCCGGGACAGAAACAGATACGCAGTATTTT. Translating gives CASSLSGTETDTQYF.

This clonotype was recorded a few times. The J gene is TRBJ2-5, the V gene TRBV4-2; D unclear. The V end was cut by 4 bases, the J end by 5 bases, with 14 bases between. The CDR3 spans 14 residues. Germline CDR1 and CDR2: LGHNA and YNFKEQ. CDR3 sequence reads: CASSPAQRSETQYF. Written as DNA, the CDR3 is TGTGCCAGCAGCCCGGCGCAGCGTAGCGAGACCCAGTACTTC.

This clonotype came up a few times. The gene calls are TRBV7-2 and TRBJ1-4; 10 bases are a match to TRBD1. The length of the CDR3 is 14 residues. J gave up 8 bases and V 5 bases, and 5 bases lay outside the gene matches. Germline assignment: CDR1 SGHTA and CDR2 FQGNSA. The CDR3 loop reads CASSTDRGREKLFF. DNA for the CDR3: TGTGCCAGCAGCACCGACAGGGGGCGAGAAAAACTGTTTTTT. The whole variable domain, remainder taken from reference TRBV7-2 and TRBJ1-4, is GAGVSQSPSNKVTEKGKDVELRCDPISGHTALYWYRQSLGQGLEFLIYFQGNSAPDKSGLPSDRFSAERTGGSVSTLTIQRTQQEDSAVYLCASSTDRGREKLFFGSGTQLSVL.

This rearrangement joins TRBV5-1 to TRBJ2-1, with TRBD1 matching over 11 bases. The V gene end was trimmed by 5 bases and the J gene end by 3 bases; junction bases not matched to a gene: 1. Germline lookup yields CDR1 SGHRS and CDR2 YFSETQ. The CDR3 has 14 residues. CDR3 protein: CASRGTGGYNEQFF. In DNA form, the CDR3 reads TGCGCCAGCAGGGGGACAGGGGGCTACAATGAGCAGTTCTTC.

This clonotype was seen a handful of times. The chain links TRBV3-1 to TRBJ1-5; no definite D call. This CDR3 contains 15 residues. Trimming removed 0 bases at V and 0 bases at J, with 6 bases between. CDR1 is LGHDT, CDR2 YNNKEL, per germline (reference sequence). CDR3 nucleotides: TGTGCCAGCAGCCAAGAGGGGTTTAGCAATCAGCCCCAGCATTTT. Translation gives CASSQEGFSNQPQHF.

This clonotype was observed a few times. This chain uses TRBV20-1 with TRBJ1-4; TRBD1 matches at 7 bases. This CDR3 is built from 15 residues. The junction had 11 bases not matched to a gene; V was cut back by 6 bases and J by 4 bases. Germline V gives CDR1 DFQATT, CDR2 SNEGSKA (reference sequence). The CDR3 region has the DNA TGCAGTGCGGATACGCAGGGGACAGTTAATGAAAAACTGTTTTTT. Translation: CSADTQGTVNEKLFF.

In this sample, this clonotype turned up many times. V usage is TRBV12-3 or TRBV12-4 and J usage is TRBJ1-1; D remains ambiguous. CDR3 length: 13 amino acids. The ends were cut back, 3 bases at V and 2 bases at J, with 7 bases in the middle. The CDR3 DNA follows: TGTGCCAGCAGTTTCGGCAGAAACACTGAAGCTTTCTTT. It translates to CASSFGRNTEAFF.

This clonotype appeared a few times. For the CDR3, the DNA is TGTGCCAGCAGTTTCGCTGACTACAATGAGCAGTTCTTC. Amino acid sequence: CASSFADYNEQFF. The chain uses TRBV12-3 or TRBV12-4 and TRBJ2-1; D is uncertain. This CDR3 is 13 amino acids long. Trimming left V 3 bases short and J 3 bases short, with 6 bases between.

The chain carries TRBV7-8 and TRBJ2-1, with D possibly being TRBD1 (5 bases). The CDR3 runs 18 residues. Germline CDR1 is SGHVS and CDR2 is FQNEAQ. Trimming removed 4 bases from V and 0 bases from J, with 19 bases in between. The CDR3 spells CASSSRRVPWGSYNEQFF. CDR3 sequence (DNA): TGTGCCAGCAGCTCCCGCAGGGTCCCCTGGGGCTCCTACAATGAGCAGTTCTTC.

This chain uses TRBV18 with TRBJ2-3, with TRBD2 matching over 13 bases. The CDR3 is made up of 17 amino acids. Germline CDR1 reads KGHSH; CDR2 reads LQKENI. V trimming: 2 bases; J trimming: 1 base; junction bases outside the gene matches: 3. DNA for the CDR3: TGTGCCAGCTCACCAGGGACTAGCGGGATTGGCACAGATACGCAGTATTTT. Translation gives CASSPGTSGIGTDTQYF.

The chain has TRBV20-1 and TRBJ2-5; 7 bases align to TRBD1. The CDR3 is made up of 15 amino acids. The germline CDR1 and CDR2 sequences are DFQATT and SNEGSKA (reference sequence). Germline trimming cut 0 bases from V and 4 bases from J; bases unmatched to any gene: 8. CDR3 sequence: CSARDGGRGSETQYF. CDR3 bases: TGCAGTGCTAGAGATGGCGGCAGGGGGTCAGAGACCCAGTACTTC.

The chain carries TRBV7-2 and TRBJ2-5, with 9 bases aligning to TRBD1. The ends lost 4 bases at V and 4 bases at J; junction bases unmatched: 10. The CDR3 is 16 residues long. Germline V gives CDR1 SGHTA, CDR2 FQGNSA. CDR3 protein: CASSSLGTGIRETQYF. As DNA, the CDR3 is TGTGCCAGCAGCTCCCTCGGGACAGGGATTCGAGAGACCCAGTACTTC.

This clonotype was counted a few times. The chain carries TRBV10-3 and TRBJ2-2; possible D gene TRBD1, 6 bases. This CDR3 region has 11 residues. Germline-derived CDR1 and CDR2 are ENHRY and SYGVKD. Trimming removed 7 bases from V and 8 bases from J, with 8 bases in between. CDR3 DNA: TGTGCCATCAAGGGGGATGGGGAGCTGTTTTTT. It codes for CAIKGDGELFF.